Each of the 26 T cell receptor beta chains below was sequenced from the same sample in a study of tumor-infiltrating lymphocytes in primary liver carcinoma. Constant-region priming of 500 ng total RNA yielded TCR beta cDNA. TCR beta libraries came from three nested multiplex PCR rounds using slightly modified ARM-PCR. Amplification in the first two PCR rounds was performed using TRBV1-TRBV30 forward primers and a C-beta reverse primer for approximately 10 cycles each. TCRdb fed the multiplex PCR reads into MiXCR, producing one record per CDR3 protein. Among about 200,000 distinct CDR3 sequences listed, around four fifths were seen once. Scientists recovered RNA and DNA together from about 20-30 mg of unsorted bulk tissue. What was sequenced was tumor tissue from primary liver carcinoma. Source of these receptors: a man between 35 and 55 years old with primary liver carcinoma and hepatitis B virus infection.

Points on this clonotype: A read error may account for a junction end that differs from germline. This chain uses TRBV4-2 with TRBJ2-1; 9 nucleotides line up with TRBD2. CDR1 and CDR2 (germline): LGHNA, YNFKEQ. CDR3 length: 17 amino acids. The CDR3, as DNA: TGTACCAGCGGCCCTAGAGGTTCACTAGCGGGTAACAATGAGCAGTTCTTC. Translating it yields CTSGPRGSLAGNNEQFF.

The table lists this clonotype with many counts. This chain uses TRBV24-1 with TRBJ2-7; 16 bases are shared with TRBD2. This CDR3 comprises 17 residues. Unmatched junction bases numbered 10, after V lost 7 bases and J lost 5 bases. Germline V CDR1 and CDR2: KGHDR, SFDVKD. The CDR3: CATSNSGTSGRVDEQYF. The CDR3 DNA reads as TGTGCCACCAGCAATTCCGGGACTAGCGGGAGGGTCGACGAGCAGTACTTC.

A word on this clonotype: Without the conserved terminal phenylalanine or tryptophan, this CDR3 likely stems from a read error. V and J are TRBV6-1 and TRBJ2-2; TRBD1 might be the D (5 bases). Trimming left V 9 bases short and J 1 base short, with 18 bases between. Germline loops: CDR1 MNHNS, CDR2 SASEGT. CDR3 size: 16 residues. The CDR3 DNA sequence: TGTGCCAGTAGTAAAACATTACAGGTGAACACCGGGGAGCTGTTTTAT. Residues: CASSKTLQVNTGELFY.

This clonotype was counted between two and nine times. Relative to the germline gene, one junction end is altered; a read error may explain this. The rearrangement joins TRBV11-1 to TRBJ2-3, with a weak D call TRBD1 (6 bases). The CDR3 consists of 19 residues. Germline V CDR1 and CDR2: SGHAT, FQDESV (reference sequence). The CDR3 is CANSSGGSSVGARTDTQNF. In nucleotides, the CDR3 is TGTGCCAACAGCTCTGGGGGAAGCTCTGTTGGAGCCCGGACAGATACGCAGAATTTT.

Regarding this clonotype: A read error is possible here, since a much larger clone lies one base away. The genes are TRBV5-1 and TRBJ2-3, with D perhaps matching TRBD2 (7 bases). The germline V gene encodes CDR1 SGHRS and CDR2 YFSETQ. The CDR3 has 14 residues. The CDR3 sequence: CASMRGGSTDKQYF. The CDR3 DNA reads TGCGCCAGCATGAGGGGGGGAAGCACAGATAAGCAGTATTTT.

A word on this clonotype: The junction does not match germline at one end; this may be a read error. V and J are TRBV4-1 and TRBJ2-2; either TRBD1 or TRBD2 may supply D (7 bases each). The germline V gene encodes CDR1 MGHRA and CDR2 YSYEKL. There are 15 residues in the CDR3. The CDR3 spells CANSLQGEGSWELFF. CDR3 bases: TGCGCCAACAGCCTCCAGGGGGAGGGCTCCTGGGAGCTGTTTTTT.

Remarks on this clonotype: A junction boundary mismatches the germline segment, possibly from a read error. DNA of the CDR3: TGCAGCGTTACGGACAGGTGGGGGAGCATTCAGTATTTC. Amino acid sequence: CSVTDRWGSIQYF. The rearrangement joins TRBV29-1 to TRBJ2-4; 7 nucleotides match TRBD1. This CDR3 is 13 amino acids long. Germline V gives CDR1 SQVTM, CDR2 ANQGSEA. The entire variable domain, with the rest obtained from reference TRBV29-1 and TRBJ2-4, is as follows: SAVISQKPSRDICQRGTSLTIQCQVDSQVTMMFWYRQQPGQSLTLIATANQGSEATYESGFVIDKFPISRPNLTFSTLTVSNMSPEDSSIYLCSVTDRWGSIQYFGAGTRLSVL.

About this clonotype itself: At one of its ends the junction is not consistent with the germline gene, which may arise from a read error. The genes are TRBV12-3 or TRBV12-4 and TRBJ2-7, with D maybe TRBD2 (6 bases). The CDR3 runs to 14 residues. CDR3 region: CASSLLVGGYVQYF. Written as DNA, the CDR3 is TGTGCCAGCAGTTTGTTAGTGGGAGGCTACGTGCAGTACTTC.

Note on this clonotype: One end of the junction varies from germline; a read error may be responsible. The chain joins TRBV11-2 to TRBJ1-1, with D perhaps TRBD1 (5 bases). This CDR3 has 13 residues. Germline-derived CDR1 and CDR2 are SGHAT and FQNNGV. The CDR3 region has the DNA TGCGCCAGCAGCATGGGGGGGAACACTGAAGCTTACTTT. This translates into CASSMGGNTEAYF.

Points on this clonotype: Given the absence of the conserved phenylalanine or tryptophan at the CDR3 end, a read error is likely. V gene TRBV6-5 combines with J gene TRBJ2-3; 12 bases match TRBD2. CDR3 length: 15 amino acids. V shed 10 bases, J shed 3 bases, and the junction held 8 bases outside the gene matches. Germline V gene lookup returns CDR1 MNHEY and CDR2 SVGAGI. CDR3 residues: CAINSGLAGTDTQYC. The CDR3 coding sequence is TGTGCCATCAACTCAGGACTAGCGGGAACAGATACGCAGTATTGT.

Worth noting for this clonotype: A junction boundary mismatches the germline segment, possibly from a read error. The chain is built from TRBV4-2 and TRBJ1-2, with TRBD1 matching over 8 bases. There are 18 residues in the CDR3. Germline V gene data show CDR1 as LGHNA and CDR2 as YNFKEQ. This CDR3 reads CASSRSYRGGGASYGYTF. The CDR3 DNA sequence: TGTGCCAGCAGCCGATCGTACAGGGGGGGGGGCGCGTCCTATGGATACACCTTC.

Worth noting for this clonotype: Lacking the conserved final phenylalanine or tryptophan, this CDR3 likely reflects a read error. V usage is TRBV30 and J usage is TRBJ2-7; 8 bases fit TRBD1. The CDR3 is 15 residues long. Unmatched junction bases numbered 9, after V lost 1 base and J lost 4 bases. Germline-derived CDR1 and CDR2 are GTSNPN and SVGIG (reference sequence). CDR3 region: CAWSAPRDRMYEQYL. CDR3 nucleotides: TGTGCCTGGAGTGCGCCTCGGGACAGGATGTACGAGCAGTACTTA.

Note on this clonotype: At one end, the junction sequence differs from germline, possibly due to a read error. The chain recombines TRBV28 with TRBJ1-5; D gene unclear. The germline V gene has CDR1 MDHEN and CDR2 SYDVKM. The CDR3 contains 15 residues. The CDR3 region is CASSRPRNSNQPKHF. CDR3 coding DNA: TGTGCCAGCAGTAGACCCAGGAATAGCAATCAGCCCAAGCATTTT.

Comments on this clonotype: A single base separates this from a much larger clone, so it may be a read error. Because it lacks the conserved phenylalanine or tryptophan at the end, this CDR3 is likely a read error. The chain recombines TRBV5-1 with TRBJ2-1, with a tentative D call TRBD2 (5 bases). CDR1 and CDR2 from the germline V gene are SGHRS and YFSETQ. The V end lost 4 bases, the J end lost 5 bases, and 16 bases lay between the germline ends. The CDR3 is 15 residues long. CDR3: CASSPLDPKNNEQFL. The DNA for the CDR3 is TGCGCCAGCAGCCCACTAGATCCTAAGAACAATGAGCAGTTCTTA.

Comments on this clonotype: Mismatch with germline at one junction end may stem from a read error. The chain joins TRBV5-4 to TRBJ2-2; 8 bases match TRBD2. Germline assignment: CDR1 SGHNT and CDR2 YYREEE (reference sequence). The CDR3 extends over 15 amino acids. The CDR3 region is CASSLSGGLTGELFF. The CDR3 DNA reads as TGTGCCAGCAGCTTGTCGGGAGGGCTCACCGGAGAGCTGTTTTTT.

To note about this clonotype: The junction departs from germline at one end; a sequencing error may be responsible. The rearrangement joins TRBV29-1 to TRBJ1-5; no clear D gene. Germline V CDR1 and CDR2: SQVTM, ANQGSEA. The CDR3 runs to 14 residues. The CDR3 spells CGVATVSKSQPQHF. The CDR3 bases are TGCGGCGTAGCGACCGTGAGTAAAAGTCAGCCCCAGCATTTT.

This clonotype was observed a handful of times. DNA of the CDR3: TGTGCCAGTAGTCCGACGGTGGTCCCCGAGGAGCTGTTTTTT. Translation: CASSPTVVPEELFF. This chain joins TRBV6-1 and TRBJ2-2; D not certain. The CDR3 has 14 residues. Trimming took 9 bases from V and 10 from J, leaving 21 bases between them. CDR1 MNHNS and CDR2 SASEGT come from the germline V gene.

The chain couples TRBV10-3 to TRBJ2-3; a possible D gene is TRBD1 (5 bases). Germline-derived CDR1 and CDR2 are ENHRY and SYGVKD. This CDR3 is 14 amino acids long. Trimming cost V 2 bases and J 8 bases, with 14 bases left between them. The CDR3 region is CAISEPEGEGTQYF. The CDR3 DNA reads as TGTGCCATCAGTGAGCCGGAAGGGGAAGGTACGCAGTATTTT.

The CDR3 sequence: CASSQVSCGAYEQYF. In nucleotides, the CDR3 is TGCGCCAGCAGCCAAGTCTCGTGCGGCGCCTACGAGCAGTACTTC. The V and J genes are TRBV4-1 and TRBJ2-7, with D uncertain. Germline CDR1 is MGHRA and CDR2 is YSYEKL. V lost 1 base to trimming and J lost 2 bases, with 12 bases between them. This CDR3 comprises 15 residues.

In nucleotides, the CDR3 is TGTGCCAGCAGGCCCTGGGGGGCGGATTGTGAAAAACTGTTTTTT. Protein product: CASRPWGADCEKLFF. This chain joins TRBV4-2 and TRBJ1-4; a weak D match, TRBD1 (6 bases). With 6 bases removed from V and 7 bases from J, the gap between germline ends came to 18 bases. CDR1 and CDR2 from the germline V gene are LGHNA and YNFKEQ. This CDR3 comprises 15 residues.

In DNA form, the CDR3 reads TGTGCCAGCAGCCAAGAAGGTAGGGTTACATACCAAGAGACCCAGTACTTC. Translating it yields CASSQEGRVTYQETQYF. This chain joins TRBV4-2 and TRBJ2-5; D is uncertain. This CDR3 is built from 17 residues. CDR1 and CDR2 (germline): LGHNA, YNFKEQ. Trimming pared 0 bases from V and 0 bases from J, leaving 14 bases between.

V and J are TRBV6-2 or TRBV6-3 and TRBJ2-3, with D unresolved. Germline CDR1 is MNHEY and CDR2 is SVGEGT. The CDR3 covers 13 residues. CDR3 loop: CVSSAGIRTPQYF. The CDR3, as DNA: TGTGTCAGTTCCGCTGGGATTAGAACCCCGCAGTATTTT.

V gene TRBV5-4 combines with J gene TRBJ2-1, with 7 bases fitting TRBD2. V dropped 3 bases and J dropped 6; count of bases not matched to a gene: 9. The germline V gene has CDR1 SGHNT and CDR2 YYREEE (reference sequence). The CDR3 runs 15 residues. In nucleotides, the CDR3 is TGTGCCAGCAGCTCCATTAGCGGGTACCTCAATGAGCAGTTCTTC. Translating gives CASSSISGYLNEQFF.

The CDR3 reads CASSQFLPPANNEQFF. The CDR3 DNA is TGCGCCAGCAGTCAATTCCTCCCCCCGGCGAACAATGAGCAGTTCTTC. The chain has TRBV4-3 and TRBJ2-1; D gene uncertain. The CDR3 runs to 16 residues. V was clipped by 6 bases and J by 5 bases, with 20 bases between them. CDR1 LGHNA and CDR2 YSLEER come from the germline V gene.

Turning to this clonotype: This could be a read error, since a much larger clone is one nucleotide away. The chain links TRBV30 to TRBJ1-1; D is unclear. CDR1 is GTSNPN and CDR2 is SVGIG in the germline V gene (reference sequence). This CDR3 comprises 13 residues. The CDR3 DNA is TGTGCCTCGAGTGCCCTCAGAGGCACTGAAGCTTTCTTT. This gives the protein CASSALRGTEAFF.

Sample share makes this clonotype medium-sized (0.01 to 0.1%). This chain connects TRBV29-1 to TRBJ2-7, with 10 nucleotides matching TRBD1. V was pared by 3 bases and J by 5 bases, with 10 bases of the junction left unmatched. Per the germline V gene, CDR1 is SQVTM and CDR2 is ANQGSEA. The CDR3 loop spans 15 amino acids. The CDR3 loop is CSVEEWDRGVDEQYF. The CDR3 bases are TGCAGCGTTGAGGAATGGGACAGGGGAGTAGACGAGCAGTACTTC.